These 20 T cell receptor beta chains were sequenced from one sample in a study of CD8 T cells in Susac syndrome (dated by TCRdb to between 2018 and 2021). The library relied on the immunoSEQ multiplex PCR assay. RNA was extracted using the RNeasy kit, and roughly 0.45 to 1 ug of the RNA was reverse transcribed with random hexamers. TCRdb itself trimmed the public reads at Q25 with fastp, ran MiXCR and retained productive beta chains. One record per CDR3 amino acid sequence lists the most common genes and DNA. Present in this sample are roughly 89,000 distinct CDR3 sequences, 95% to 97% of which were seen just once. More than 0.5% of the sample is taken by the ten largest. The sequenced material came from CD8+ T cells from PBMCs. All receptors derive from a human donor with Susac syndrome.

The rearrangement uses TRBV27 and TRBJ1-6, with 10 bases aligning to TRBD1. CDR1 is MNHEY and CDR2 is SMNVEV in the germline V gene (reference sequence). The CDR3 is 17 amino acids. The junction had 11 bases not matched to a gene; V was cut back by 4 bases and J by 8 bases. The CDR3 bases are TGTGCCAGCAGTTCGCCCAGCGACAGGGGGCAGGATTCACCCCTCCACTTT. It codes for CASSSPSDRGQDSPLHF.

The J gene is TRBJ2-4, the V gene TRBV6-5, with D hard to call. V was clipped by 0 bases and J by 10 bases, with 10 bases between them. Per germline, CDR1 MNHEY and CDR2 SVGAGI. This CDR3 region has 13 residues. CDR3: CASSYSSRGIQYF. The CDR3 coding sequence is TGTGCCAGCAGTTACTCGTCCCGAGGAATTCAGTACTTC.

The CDR3 DNA reads TGTGCCAGCAGTTTAGACAGGGCGACCTACAATGAGCAGTTCTTC. Encoded protein: CASSLDRATYNEQFF. V is TRBV27 and J is TRBJ2-1; 7 nucleotides agree with TRBD1. Germline V gene data show CDR1 as MNHEY and CDR2 as SMNVEV (reference sequence). Trimming cost V 2 bases and J 2 bases; bases outside gene matches: 3. This CDR3 has 15 residues.

This chain joins TRBV30 and TRBJ1-5; possible D gene TRBD1, 6 bases. CDR1 GTSNPN and CDR2 SVGIG come from the germline V gene (reference sequence). The CDR3 length is 14 residues. Trimming removed 5 bases from V and 6 bases from J, with 17 bases in between. CDR3 loop: CAWSTDSRGQPQHF. The CDR3 bases are TGTGCCTGGTCTACGGACAGCCGGGGTCAGCCCCAGCATTTT.

The chain combines TRBV29-1 with TRBJ2-4, with 9 bases aligning to TRBD1. V dropped 4 bases and J dropped 8; count of bases not matched to a gene: 9. This CDR3 is 14 amino acids long. Per germline, CDR1 SQVTM and CDR2 ANQGSEA. CDR3 amino acids: CSVVRGTGTDIQYF. As DNA, the CDR3 is TGCAGCGTTGTTAGAGGGACAGGGACGGACATTCAGTACTTC.

This clonotype was observed once. V usage is TRBV7-9 and J usage is TRBJ2-2; D gene uncertain. The CDR3 runs to 13 residues. Germline V gene sequence: CDR1 SEHNR, CDR2 FQNEAQ (reference sequence). With 5 bases removed from V and 7 bases from J, the gap between germline ends came to 11 bases. The CDR3 loop is CASSQKENGELFF. In DNA, the CDR3 is TGTGCCAGCAGCCAGAAGGAGAACGGGGAGCTGTTTTTT.

The chain links TRBV20-1 to TRBJ2-1, with D uncertain. Germline V gene sequence: CDR1 DFQATT, CDR2 SNEGSKA (reference sequence). V was trimmed by 3 bases and J by 8 bases, leaving 20 bases between them. This CDR3 spans 15 amino acids. The CDR3 nucleotides read TGCAGTGCTAGGGCCCTAAGGGCGGTTGTCGATGAGCAGTTCTTC. It is translated as CSARALRAVVDEQFF.

J is TRBJ1-2 and V is TRBV6-5; D gene unclear. Trimming pared 0 bases from V and 4 bases from J, leaving 9 bases between. This CDR3 spans 14 amino acids. Germline CDR1 MNHEY, CDR2 SVGAGI. The CDR3 region has the DNA TGTGCCAGCAGTTACTCGAAAGGTTCCTATGGCTACACCTTC. This translates into CASSYSKGSYGYTF.

The chain has TRBV7-9 and TRBJ1-4; maybe TRBD1 (5 bases). The CDR3 covers 18 residues. The germline V gene encodes CDR1 SEHNR and CDR2 FQNEAQ (reference sequence). The V and J ends lost 2 bases and 5 bases respectively, with 21 bases between them. CDR3 residues: CASSLSMGWDGQNEKLFF. For the CDR3, the DNA is TGTGCCAGCAGCTTAAGTATGGGCTGGGACGGCCAAAATGAAAAACTGTTTTTT.

This sequence joins TRBV19 and TRBJ2-3; 12 bases are shared with TRBD2. The CDR3 is 16 residues long. CDR1 and CDR2 (germline): LNHDA, SQIVND (reference sequence). J lost 1 base, V lost 4 bases, and 3 bases had no gene match. The CDR3: CASSRRTSGGTDTQYF. The CDR3 DNA follows: TGTGCCAGTAGTAGACGGACTAGCGGGGGCACAGATACGCAGTATTTT.

The rearrangement uses TRBV13 and TRBJ2-7, with a weak D call TRBD1 (5 bases). CDR3 size: 13 residues. Per the germline V gene, CDR1 is PRHDT and CDR2 is FYEKMQ (reference sequence). Between the trimmed V and J ends, which lost 3 bases and 3 bases, there was a span of 9 bases. The CDR3 DNA reads TGTGCCAGCAGCTTGCAGGGTTACTACGAGCAGTACTTC. It specifies CASSLQGYYEQYF. Based on the CDR3 plus reference TRBV13 and TRBJ2-7, the full variable domain is AAGVIQSPRHLIKEKRETATLKCYPIPRHDTVYWYQQGPGQDPQFLISFYEKMQSDKGSIPDRFSAQQFSDYHSELNMSSLELGDSALYFCASSLQGYYEQYFGPGTRLTVT.

V usage is TRBV20-1 and J usage is TRBJ1-5, with unresolved D. Deletions cut 1 base from V and 6 bases from J, with 10 bases between. Germline-derived CDR1 and CDR2 are DFQATT and SNEGSKA (reference sequence). CDR3 length equals 13 residues. The CDR3 DNA sequence: TGCAGTGCTAGAGGACGGGTGGGTCAGCCCCAGCATTTT. It translates to CSARGRVGQPQHF.

The chain carries TRBV6-5 and TRBJ2-6; D gene unclear. V dropped 4 bases and J dropped 0 bases, with 10 bases sitting between them. Germline CDR1 and CDR2: MNHEY and SVGAGI. CDR3 length: 16 residues. The CDR3 DNA reads as TGTGCCAGCAGTTCCGGTAGCCCCTCTGGGGCCAACGTCCTGACTTTC. Its protein is CASSSGSPSGANVLTF.

This sequence joins TRBV14 and TRBJ2-7; D may be TRBD2 (6 bases). Germline values: CDR1 SGHDN, CDR2 FVKESK. The CDR3 length is 15 residues. Trimming took 2 bases from V and 2 from J, leaving 13 bases between them. For the CDR3, the DNA is TGTGCCAGCAGCCAAACGTGGACTACCCCCTACGAGCAGTACTTC. The encoded protein is CASSQTWTTPYEQYF.

The rearrangement links TRBV20-1 to TRBJ1-1; 7 nucleotides match TRBD1. The CDR3 length is 15 residues. The J segment lost 0 bases and the V segment lost 0 bases, leaving 4 bases of the junction unmatched. Germline V gives CDR1 DFQATT, CDR2 SNEGSKA (reference sequence). As DNA, the CDR3 is TGCAGTGCTAGAGAGTCAGGGGGGATGAACACTGAAGCTTTCTTT. It codes for CSARESGGMNTEAFF.

The chain combines TRBV7-6 with TRBJ2-3; 8 bases are shared with TRBD1. The length of the CDR3 is 16 residues. The J segment lost 1 base and the V segment lost 5 bases, leaving 8 bases of the junction unmatched. Germline assignment: CDR1 SGHVS and CDR2 FNYEAQ. The CDR3 is CASSLIAGQGTDTQYF. The DNA for the CDR3 is TGTGCCAGCAGCCTAATCGCGGGACAGGGCACAGATACGCAGTATTTT. Drawing the rest from reference TRBV7-6 and TRBJ2-3, the complete variable domain is GAGVSQSPRYKVTKRGQDVALRCDPISGHVSLYWYRQALGQGPEFLTYFNYEAQQDKSGLPNDRFSAERPEGSISTLTIQRTEQRDSAMYRCASSLIAGQGTDTQYFGPGTRLTVL.

In its sample, this clonotype was seen once. The chain combines TRBV6-2 or TRBV6-3 with TRBJ1-5, with D perhaps TRBD1 (5 bases). This CDR3 is built from 13 residues. V lost 7 bases and J 5 bases, leaving 12 bases between the germline ends. Germline V lookup: CDR1 MNHEY, CDR2 SVGEGT. In nucleotides, the CDR3 is TGTGCCAGCAATCAGGGTTGGTATCAGCCCCAGCATTTT. Translating it yields CASNQGWYQPQHF.

This chain's CDR3 is CASSLSGPGGAEAFF. The CDR3 DNA reads as TGTGCCAGCAGTCTCTCCGGGCCCGGCGGGGCTGAAGCTTTCTTT. The V gene is TRBV12-3 or TRBV12-4, the J gene TRBJ1-1; no reliable D call. Trimming shortened V by 5 bases and J by 6 bases, and 19 bases separated the two germline ends. The CDR3 is 15 residues long.

The chain joins TRBV28 to TRBJ1-2; D may be TRBD1 (6 bases). V shed 6 bases and J shed 6 bases, with 20 bases lying between them. Germline CDR1 and CDR2: MDHEN and SYDVKM. The CDR3 sequence is 15 residues long. The CDR3 bases are TGTGCCAGCAGCCGTGGGGGGGCGGTAGGCGATGGCTACACCTTC. Its translation is CASSRGGAVGDGYTF.

This chain joins TRBV20-1 and TRBJ2-5; D is possibly TRBD1 (5 bases). CDR3 size: 14 residues. From germline, CDR1 is DFQATT and CDR2 SNEGSKA (reference sequence). V lost 1 base and J lost 2, with 11 bases in between. This chain's CDR3 is CSARGDSAQETQYF. The DNA of the CDR3 is TGCAGTGCTAGAGGTGACAGCGCTCAAGAGACCCAGTACTTC.